This entry features one T cell receptor (beta chain) sequence. The sample holds one count of this clone. The antigen this receptor binds is unknown. There are no base qualities to consult, and no much larger clone falls within one base. Patients with autoimmune disease history or receiving systemic immunosuppression were excluded from the trial. Peripheral blood for TCR sequencing was drawn from every dose cohort at baseline, at cycle 4 day 1 and at cycle 7 day 1. The samples were taken from a phase I, first-in-human, multicenter, open-label dose-escalation trial of ivuxolimab. The trial enrolled adults with locally advanced or metastatic head and neck squamous cell, hepatocellular, melanoma or renal cell carcinoma. Before TCR sequencing, CD4+ and CD8+ T cells were separately sorted from peripheral blood. The data are from a study of OX40 agonist ivuxolimab in advanced cancers. For the wider study: Ivuxolimab was an agonistic, fully human IgG2 monoclonal antibody directed against OX40 (CD134), a costimulatory receptor. Intravenous ivuxolimab was administered to patients every 2 weeks at six dose levels: 0.01, 0.1, 0.3, 1.5, 3 and 10 mg/kg. Of the 52 patients in dose escalation, about 20 had hepatocellular carcinoma, approximately 15 had melanoma, 9 had renal cell carcinoma and 9 had head and neck cancer. In the dose-escalation cohort, 82.7% of patients were male, and the mean age was approximately 64 years, with a range of about 23 to 85. Prior anti-PD-1, anti-PD-L1 or anti-CTLA-4 therapy was permitted, and 35% to 40% of dose-escalation patients had received checkpoint inhibitors. Partial responses occurred in three dose-escalation patients: two with cutaneous melanoma and one with hepatocellular carcinoma. Peripheral TCRbeta sequencing aimed to test whether ivuxolimab altered TCR sequence diversity and caused clonal T-cell expansion. The paper reports the monotherapy dose-escalation portion (N = 52 patients) of the phase I ivuxolimab trial.

The paper's findings and limits, for the study overall: At doses of 0.1 to 3.0 mg/kg, clonal expansion of both CD4+ and CD8+ blood T cells was observed from baseline to week 6. The antigen specificity of the clonally expanded peripheral T cells was not determined. Low levels of normalized T-cell clonal expansion were also seen in some patients who did not respond. After ivuxolimab, CD8+ T cells had more expanded clones than CD4+ T cells on average. In the 0.1-3.0 mg/kg groups, partial responders had among the lowest normalized peripheral clonal expansion, particularly in CD8+ T cells.

For CDR1 and CDR2, the germline V gene lists SGHAT and FQNNGV. Counted from cysteine to phenylalanine, this CDR3 has 16 amino acids. The entry retains the CDR3 DNA only, 48 bases that are in frame from base 1. V is cut by 1 base and J by 0 bases, and the space between the germline ends is 10 bases. For sequencing of the TCRbeta CDR3 region, genomic DNA was extracted from the sorted cells. TCRbeta CDR3 regions were sequenced using the immunoSEQ Assay. TCRdb's version of the immuneACCESS table is confined to in-frame rearrangements and falls short of the full clone set. An unresolved V gene accounts for under half of the shortfall where checked; the remainder is of unknown origin. The sample yields more than 65,000 clones; roughly 86% were counted once. Jointly, the top ten make up 25% of the sample.

Here the chain combines TRBV11-2 and TRBJ2-1, and possibly TRBD1, on 5 matching bases. This TCR was sampled from an adult with an advanced solid tumor such as melanoma, head and neck, liver or kidney cancer. Material: CD4+ or CD8+ T cells sorted from blood, obtained in a trial of the OX40 agonist ivuxolimab. The CDR3 protein: CASSLGDRFSYNEQFF. The nucleotide sequence is TGTGCCAGCAGCTTAGGAGACAGATTCTCCTACAATGAGCAGTTCTTC.